This T cell receptor (beta chain) was obtained from a study of response to subunit inactivated influenza vaccine. A single record per CDR3 protein comes from TCRdb applying MiXCR to the RT-PCR reads. Of about 500,000 distinct CDR3 sequences listed, more than 15% are singletons. General study findings and limits: The authors suggested that few new T cells are recruited per seasonal influenza vaccination.

About this clonotype: What it recognizes is unknown.

V lost 4 bases, J lost 4 bases, and 6 bases stayed unmatched. The CDR3 has 16 residues. The germline gives CDR1 SGHRS, CDR2 YFSETQ. The starting material was CD4+ T cells sorted from PBMCs, obtained roughly 24 months after vaccination. The chain recombines TRBV5-1 with TRBJ2-2, with TRBD1 identical over 11 bases. The receptor comes from a man between 50 and 75 years old who received an inactivated influenza vaccine. In DNA, the CDR3 is TGCGCCAGCAGCCCCGGGACAGGGGGTCCCACCGGGGAGCTGTTTTTT. This translates into CASSPGTGGPTGELFF.